Listed here are 14 T cell receptor beta chains from one sample, sequenced in a study of T cell responses to AZD1222 COVID-19 vaccine. Assay: immunoSEQ multiplex PCR; the TCRdb copy retains only in-frame clones and omits some. The sample shows over 100,000 clones, 85% to 90% of them seen only once. The sequences come from peripheral blood, collected on day 0 of AZD1222 vaccination. These receptor sequences come from an adult in good health.

A single count supports this clone. The chain combines TRBV18 with TRBJ1-1; 8 bases fit TRBD1. With V trimmed by 4 bases and J by 1 base, 5 bases remained unmatched. CDR1 and CDR2 (germline): KGHSH, LQKENI. CDR3 length: 15 residues. The CDR3 DNA reads TGTGCCAGCTCACGGATAGGGACAGGGAACACTGAAGCTTTCTTT. Translation: CASSRIGTGNTEAFF.

V and J are TRBV30 and TRBJ2-5; D call uncertain. The CDR3 is 13 amino acids. V lost 1 base and J lost 4, with 10 bases in between. The germline V gene encodes CDR1 GTSNPN and CDR2 SVGIG (reference sequence). CDR3 in amino acids: CAWSETLGETQYF. The DNA of the CDR3 is TGTGCCTGGAGTGAGACCCTAGGAGAGACCCAGTACTTC.

The genes are TRBV2 and TRBJ1-1; 8 bases match TRBD1. The CDR3 is 15 amino acids. With 6 bases clipped from V and 5 bases from J, the junction kept 11 bases outside the gene matches. From germline, CDR1 is SNHLY and CDR2 FYNNEI. The CDR3 nucleotides read TGTGCCAGCAGGGCACGACAGGGGCGAAAGACTGAAGCTTTCTTT. The encoded protein is CASRARQGRKTEAFF.

The rearrangement uses TRBV18 and TRBJ1-3, with D hard to call. The germline V gene has CDR1 KGHSH and CDR2 LQKENI. Trimming cost V 5 bases and J 0 bases, with 14 bases left between them. The CDR3 runs 16 residues. CDR3 nucleotide sequence: TGTGCCAGCTCATCTGGGGTCGTTCGCTCTGGAAACACCATATATTTT. Its translation is CASSSGVVRSGNTIYF.

The chain uses TRBV27 and TRBJ1-5, with 10 bases fitting TRBD1. Germline loops: CDR1 MNHEY, CDR2 SMNVEV (reference sequence). Trimming took 6 bases from V and 4 from J; bases not matched to a gene: 9. The CDR3 sequence is 16 residues long. DNA for the CDR3: TGTGCCAGCAGATCCCTCGGGACAGGGGCTAATCAGCCCCAGCATTTT. It is translated as CASRSLGTGANQPQHF.

The rearrangement links TRBV10-3 to TRBJ2-1; 9 nucleotides line up with TRBD1. V dropped 10 bases and J dropped 8; count of bases not matched to a gene: 6. The V gene's germline CDR1 is ENHRY and CDR2 SYGVKD. The CDR3 sequence is 12 residues long. In DNA, the CDR3 is TGTGCCACCGGACAGGGGCTCGATGAGCAGTTCTTC. This translates into CATGQGLDEQFF.

J is TRBJ1-1 and V is TRBV27; D gene unclear. Trimming cost V 3 bases and J 0 bases, with 11 bases left between them. Germline V gene sequence: CDR1 MNHEY, CDR2 SMNVEV (reference sequence). The length of the CDR3 is 15 residues. The CDR3: CASSFDLGLNTEAFF. CDR3 DNA sequence: TGTGCCAGCAGTTTTGATTTGGGGTTGAACACTGAAGCTTTCTTT.

The CDR3 region has the DNA TGTGCCAGTAGTATAGGAAGGGGAAATGAGCAGTTCTTC. This codes for CASSIGRGNEQFF. The chain joins TRBV19 to TRBJ2-1; the D gene is possibly TRBD1 (5 bases). The germline gives CDR1 LNHDA, CDR2 SQIVND (reference sequence). The CDR3 has 13 amino acids. The ends were cut back, 1 base at V and 7 bases at J, with 8 bases in the middle.

The V gene is TRBV18, the J gene TRBJ1-3; D might be TRBD1 (6 bases). Germline V gives CDR1 KGHSH, CDR2 LQKENI. V was pared by 2 bases and J by 0 bases, with 11 bases between. The CDR3 spans 16 residues. The CDR3 bases are TGTGCCAGCTCACCAGGGGGGGCAGCCTCTGGAAACACCATATATTTT. Amino acids: CASSPGGAASGNTIYF. Filled out from reference TRBV18 and TRBJ1-3, the complete variable domain reads NAGVMQNPRHLVRRRGQEARLRCSPMKGHSHVYWYRQLPEEGLKFMVYLQKENIIDESGMPKERFSAEFPKEGPSILRIQQVVRGDSAAYFCASSPGGAASGNTIYFGEGSWLTVV.

This rearrangement joins TRBV11-2 to TRBJ1-6, with a tentative D call TRBD1 (5 bases). V lost 7 bases, J lost 7 bases, and 11 bases lay in between. This CDR3 contains 13 residues. Germline V lookup: CDR1 SGHAT, CDR2 FQNNGV. CDR3 residues: CASKRQRNSPLHF. The CDR3 nucleotides are TGTGCCAGCAAGAGACAGCGAAATTCACCCCTCCACTTT.

This clone was found a few times. The chain couples TRBV19 to TRBJ2-7; 8 bases are shared with TRBD1. CDR3 length: 14 residues. The V and J ends lost 8 bases and 5 bases, in that order; junction bases with no gene match: 11. Germline assignment: CDR1 LNHDA and CDR2 SQIVND (reference sequence). The CDR3 DNA is TGTGCCAGTGGAAATCAGGGGGCTGAAAACGAGCAGTACTTC. The encoded protein is CASGNQGAENEQYF.

The chain employs TRBV5-8 and TRBJ2-5; a weak D match, TRBD2 (6 bases). Trimming stripped 4 bases from V and 5 bases from J, with 12 bases between. Looked up from germline, CDR1 is SGHTS and CDR2 is YDEGEE. The CDR3 length is 13 residues. The CDR3 sequence is CASSRTIGETQYF. The DNA for the CDR3 is TGTGCCAGCAGCCGGACTATTGGGGAGACCCAGTACTTC.

J is TRBJ1-2 and V is TRBV6-5, with D possibly TRBD1 on 6 matching bases. There are 13 residues in the CDR3. Germline V gives CDR1 MNHEY, CDR2 SVGAGI. Trimming took 6 bases from V and 2 from J, leaving 10 bases between them. The CDR3 protein is CASRDSINYGYTF. CDR3 coding DNA: TGTGCCAGCAGGGACAGTATCAACTATGGCTACACCTTC.

The V gene is TRBV11-2, the J gene TRBJ2-5; 9 nucleotides match TRBD2. Trimming removed 1 base from V and 4 bases from J; junction bases left unmatched: 7. Per the germline V gene, CDR1 is SGHAT and CDR2 is FQNNGV. This CDR3 has 16 amino acids. In nucleotides, the CDR3 is TGTGCCAGCAGCTTAGCTCGCCTAGCGGGGACAGAGACCCAGTACTTC. Residues: CASSLARLAGTETQYF.